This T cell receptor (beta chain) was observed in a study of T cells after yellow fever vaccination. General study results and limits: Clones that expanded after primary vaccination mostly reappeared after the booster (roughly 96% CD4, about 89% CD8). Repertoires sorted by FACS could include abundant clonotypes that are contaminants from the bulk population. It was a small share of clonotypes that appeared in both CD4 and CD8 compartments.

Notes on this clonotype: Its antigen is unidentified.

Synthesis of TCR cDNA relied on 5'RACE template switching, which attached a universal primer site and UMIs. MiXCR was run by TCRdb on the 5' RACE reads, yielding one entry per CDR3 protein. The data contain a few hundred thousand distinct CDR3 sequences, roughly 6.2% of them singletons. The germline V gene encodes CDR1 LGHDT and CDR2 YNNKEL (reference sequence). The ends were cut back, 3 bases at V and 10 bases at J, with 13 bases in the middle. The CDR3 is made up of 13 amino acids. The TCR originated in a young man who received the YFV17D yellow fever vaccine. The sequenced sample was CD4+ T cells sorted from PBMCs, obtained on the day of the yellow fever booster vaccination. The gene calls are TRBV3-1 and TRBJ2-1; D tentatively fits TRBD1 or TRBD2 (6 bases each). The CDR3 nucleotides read TGTGCCAGCAGCCAGGATAGGGGGGCCGAGCAGTTCTTC. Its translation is CASSQDRGAEQFF.